This T cell receptor beta chain was captured in a study of T cell responses to AZD1222 COVID-19 vaccine. The overall study: Researchers grouped second doses given at about 4 or about 12 weeks into one pool.

The V gene's germline CDR1 is SGHNT and CDR2 YYREEE (reference sequence). The CDR3 loop spans 18 amino acids. V gave up 0 bases and J gave up 3 bases, with 21 bases separating them. TCRdb's table, derived via immunoSEQ multiplex PCR, lists solely in-frame clones and lacks some. The sample contains 130,000 to 150,000 clones, roughly 90% of which appear only once. A few counts support this clone. Antigen: not known. General study results and limits: Donors in the cohort were predominantly white British and more often female, and clonal diversity was possibly underestimated. Per reports, nearly half of all spike-specific TCRs target regions that are unmutated in variants. Of the AZD1222 recipients, only five to seven were seropositive at baseline.

This sequence joins TRBV5-4 and TRBJ1-1, with D possibly matching TRBD1 (5 bases). This clonotype was obtained from an adult in good health. The source was peripheral blood, collected on day 0 of AZD1222 vaccination. In DNA form, the CDR3 reads TGTGCCAGCAGCTTGGGGGTTTCAGGGTATAGTGGAGACACTGAAGCTTTCTTT. Protein sequence: CASSLGVSGYSGDTEAFF.